This T cell receptor beta chain was sequenced for a study of T cell repertoires in cytomegalovirus infection. For the study at large: Matching HLA type, along with CMV infection, was indicated by public TCR beta signatures.

TCRdb passed the reads through MiXCR, listing each CDR3 protein once. Of around 270,000 distinct CDR3 sequences listed, over 8% are singletons. This clonotype was seen many times. As yet, its antigen is unknown. Study-level findings and limits: There were carriers of CMV plus the relevant HLA, and cumulative public TCR beta family frequency identified them. The study found HLA-C-restricted CMV-specific TCR beta clonotypes dominating the ex vivo response.

The CDR3 contains 15 residues. Germline V lookup: CDR1 SGHTA, CDR2 FQGNSA. V was clipped by 1 base and J by 2 bases, with 8 bases between them. The receptor was isolated from a human donor in good health (CMV status not recorded). Some clones in this sample may be carry-over from other donors' samples. Material: PBMCs. The rearrangement uses TRBV7-2 and TRBJ2-2, with D tentatively TRBD1 (5 bases). The CDR3: CASSLGGLNTGELFF. The CDR3 nucleotides read TGTGCCAGCAGCTTAGGGGGCCTCAACACCGGGGAGCTGTTTTTT.